The clone carrying this T cell receptor beta chain was counted many times. Its matching antigen is unknown. This specimen comes from a study of neurological immune-mediated disorders. The cDNA was synthesized by 5'RACE incorporating 10-nucleotide random UMIs. A single run covered 15-18 subjects with over 170 million TCR-beta sequences. MiXCR was run by TCRdb on the 5' RACE reads, yielding one entry per CDR3 protein. The sample shows over 55,000 distinct CDR3 sequences, about 2.5% of them seen only once. The unsorted libraries were prepared from 2 million PBMCs (stored at -80 C). V was clipped by 11 bases and J by 4 bases; unmatched bases: 9. The germline CDR1 and CDR2 sequences are ENHRY and SYGVKD. This CDR3 comprises 13 residues. Study findings and constraints: Expanded clones shared no CDR3 amino acid sequences across subjects, suggesting private repertoires in all groups.

Sequencing was carried out using PBMCs. The chain joins TRBV10-3 to TRBJ2-3; 7 bases match TRBD1. This receptor was obtained from a man in his forties or fifties with multiple sclerosis. In DNA, the CDR3 is TGTGCCGGCCGGGACAGAGGGTCAGATACGCAGTATTTT. It specifies CAGRDRGSDTQYF.